This TCR beta chain was sequenced in a study of cytomegalovirus exposure and HLA in healthy donors. V was clipped by 1 base and J by 4 bases, with 20 bases between them. Looked up from germline, CDR1 is SGDLS and CDR2 is YYNGEE. The CDR3 totals 17 residues. PCR was performed using 60 Vbeta and 13 Jbeta primers. Sequencing was performed with immunoSEQ multiplex PCR; in TCRdb, only in-frame clones are kept and a portion is missing. This sample yields 160,000 or so clones, of which approximately 81% are seen a single time; around 1% belongs to the top ten. This TCR came from a man aged 25 to 40 in good health and CMV-seronegative. The rearrangement joins TRBV9 to TRBJ1-2; TRBD1 might be the D (5 bases). Sequenced: PBMCs. CDR3 region: CASSVTATAPTVYGYTF. The CDR3 DNA is TGTGCCAGCAGCGTAACAGCGACAGCTCCGACCGTCTATGGCTACACCTTC.